The sequence of this T cell receptor (beta chain) was determined in a study of immune heterogeneity within non-small cell lung tumors. Amplifying TCR beta CDR3 involved multiplex PCR carried out with 32 V and 13 J primers. TCRdb reanalysed the multiplex PCR reads using MiXCR and keeps one entry per CDR3 protein. The data contain a few thousand distinct CDR3 sequences, approximately 30% of them singletons. For each sample, template was 450 to 750 ng of bulk tumor genomic DNA. Every primary tumor yielded several biopsies, spaced far apart, that were taken during surgery. It was patients with untreated, newly diagnosed non-small cell lung cancer who underwent curative surgery. The junction had 10 bases not matched to a gene; V was cut back by 3 bases and J by 5 bases. Germline CDR1 and CDR2: SGHVS and FNYEAQ. This CDR3 is built from 17 residues. This clonotype rates as medium-sized.

The chain carries TRBV7-6 and TRBJ2-1, with TRBD2 matching 10 bases. Material: lung tumor tissue. This receptor was obtained from a man aged 55 to 69 with non-small cell lung cancer. Written as DNA, the CDR3 is TGTGCCAGCAGCTTCCTAGCGGGAGAACTCCGGAACAATGAGCAGTTCTTC. Its translation is CASSFLAGELRNNEQFF. The entire variable domain, with the rest obtained from reference TRBV7-6 and TRBJ2-1, is as follows: GAGVSQSPRYKVTKRGQDVALRCDPISGHVSLYWYRQALGQGPEFLTYFNYEAQQDKSGLPNDRFSAERPEGSISTLTIQRTEQRDSAMYRCASSFLAGELRNNEQFFGPGTRLTVL.